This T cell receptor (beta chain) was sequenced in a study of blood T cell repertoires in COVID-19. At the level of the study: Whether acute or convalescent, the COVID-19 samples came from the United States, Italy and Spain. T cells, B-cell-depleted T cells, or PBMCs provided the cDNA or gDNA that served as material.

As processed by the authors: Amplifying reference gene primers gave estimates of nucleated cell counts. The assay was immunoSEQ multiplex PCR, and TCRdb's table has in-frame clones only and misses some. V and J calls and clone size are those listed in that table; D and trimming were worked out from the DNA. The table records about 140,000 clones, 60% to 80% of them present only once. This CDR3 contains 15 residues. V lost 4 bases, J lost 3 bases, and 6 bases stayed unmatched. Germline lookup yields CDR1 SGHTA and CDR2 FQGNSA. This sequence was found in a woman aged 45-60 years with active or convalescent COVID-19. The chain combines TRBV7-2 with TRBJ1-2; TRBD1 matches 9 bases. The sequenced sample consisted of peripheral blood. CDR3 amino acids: CASSSGQGLDYGYTF. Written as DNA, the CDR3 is TGTGCCAGCAGCTCGGGACAGGGCTTGGACTATGGCTACACCTTC.